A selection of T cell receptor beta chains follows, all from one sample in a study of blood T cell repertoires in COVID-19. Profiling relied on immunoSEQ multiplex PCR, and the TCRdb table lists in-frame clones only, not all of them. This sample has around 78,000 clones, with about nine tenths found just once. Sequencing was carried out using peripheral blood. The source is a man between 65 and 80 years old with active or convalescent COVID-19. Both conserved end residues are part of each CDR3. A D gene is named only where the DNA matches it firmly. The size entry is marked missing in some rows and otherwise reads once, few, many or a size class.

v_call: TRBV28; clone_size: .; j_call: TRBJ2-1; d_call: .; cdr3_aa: CASSSRLYNEQFF; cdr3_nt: TGTGCCAGCAGTTCCAGGCTCTACAATGAGCAGTTCTTC
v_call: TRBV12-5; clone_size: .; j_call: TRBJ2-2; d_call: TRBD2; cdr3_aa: CASGSPGLATGELFF; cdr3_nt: TGTGCTAGTGGTTCTCCGGGACTAGCCACCGGGGAGCTGTTTTTT
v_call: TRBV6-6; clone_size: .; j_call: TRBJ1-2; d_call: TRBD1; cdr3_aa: CASSYLQGAYYTF; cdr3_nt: TGTGCCAGCAGTTACTTGCAGGGGGCATACTACACCTTC
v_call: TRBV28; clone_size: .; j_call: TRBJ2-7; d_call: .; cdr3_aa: CASSSGQSSYEQYF; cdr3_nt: TGTGCCAGCAGTTCAGGACAGAGCTCCTACGAGCAGTACTTC
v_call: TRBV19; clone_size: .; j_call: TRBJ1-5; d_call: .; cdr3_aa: CTTVWPQHF; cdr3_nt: TGTACTACCGTCTGGCCCCAGCATTTT
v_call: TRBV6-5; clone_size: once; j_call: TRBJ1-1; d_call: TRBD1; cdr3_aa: CASRGGAMNTEAFF; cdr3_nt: TGTGCCAGCAGAGGGGGCGCGATGAACACTGAAGCTTTCTTT
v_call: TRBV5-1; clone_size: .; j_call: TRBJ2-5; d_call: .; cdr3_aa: CASSLVGGVRETQYF; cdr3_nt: TGCGCCAGCAGCTTGGTGGGGGGAGTGAGAGAGACCCAGTACTTC
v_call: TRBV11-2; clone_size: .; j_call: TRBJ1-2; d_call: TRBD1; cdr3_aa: CASSLYGQGVGYTF; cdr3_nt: TGTGCCAGCAGCTTGTACGGACAGGGGGTGGGCTACACCTTC
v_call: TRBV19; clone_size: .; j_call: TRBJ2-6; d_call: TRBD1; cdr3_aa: CASSMRGGPTGANVLTF; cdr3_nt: TGTGCCAGTAGTATGCGAGGGGGCCCCACTGGGGCCAACGTCCTGACTTTC
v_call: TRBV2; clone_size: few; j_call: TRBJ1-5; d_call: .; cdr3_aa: CASSEAGSSYSNQPQHF; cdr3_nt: TGTGCCAGCAGTGAAGCGGGCAGTTCCTATAGCAATCAGCCCCAGCATTTT
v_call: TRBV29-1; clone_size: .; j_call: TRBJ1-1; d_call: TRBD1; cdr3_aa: CSVVTLTGVTEAFF; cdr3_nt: TGCAGCGTTGTCACCCTAACAGGGGTTACTGAAGCTTTCTTT
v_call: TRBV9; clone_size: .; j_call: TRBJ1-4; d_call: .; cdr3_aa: CASSETGGSSGGSELFF; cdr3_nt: TGTGCCAGCAGCGAAACCGGGGGGTCTTCGGGTGGCTCGGAACTGTTTTTT
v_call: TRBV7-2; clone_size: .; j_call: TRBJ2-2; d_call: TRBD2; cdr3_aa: CASSSSLGLAGVVGELFF; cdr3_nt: TGTGCCAGCAGCTCTTCCTTAGGATTGGCGGGAGTAGTCGGGGAGCTGTTTTTT
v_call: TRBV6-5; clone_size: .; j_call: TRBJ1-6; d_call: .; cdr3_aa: CASKRMSNSPLHF; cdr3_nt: TGTGCCAGCAAGAGGATGAGTAATTCACCCCTCCACTTT
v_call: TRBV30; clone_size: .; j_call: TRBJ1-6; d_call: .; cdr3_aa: CAWSLRSPLHF; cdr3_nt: TGTGCCTGGAGTCTGAGGTCACCCCTCCACTTT
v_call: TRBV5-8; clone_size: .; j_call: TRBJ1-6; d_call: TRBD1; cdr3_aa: CASRDRGRSALHF; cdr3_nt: TGTGCCAGCCGGGACAGGGGGCGTTCGGCCCTCCACTTT
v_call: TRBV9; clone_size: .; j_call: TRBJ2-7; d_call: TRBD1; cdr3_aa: CASSVGPGQGGPYEQYF; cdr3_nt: TGTGCCAGCAGCGTAGGGCCGGGACAGGGGGGACCCTACGAGCAGTACTTC
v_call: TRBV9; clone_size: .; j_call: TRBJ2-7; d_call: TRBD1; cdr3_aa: CASSRQGQGRYEQYF; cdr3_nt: TGTGCCAGCAGCAGACAGGGACAGGGTCGGTACGAGCAGTACTTC
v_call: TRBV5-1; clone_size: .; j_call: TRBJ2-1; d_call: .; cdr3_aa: CASSTTTIFASEQFF; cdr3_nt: TGCGCCAGCAGCACTACGACTATCTTTGCCTCTGAGCAGTTCTTC
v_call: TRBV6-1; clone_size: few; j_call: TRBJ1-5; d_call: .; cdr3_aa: CASSEVGQLNQPQHF; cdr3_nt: TGTGCCAGCAGTGAAGTAGGACAGCTTAATCAGCCCCAGCATTTT
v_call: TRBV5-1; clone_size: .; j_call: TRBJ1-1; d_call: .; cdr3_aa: CASRVSQAAEAFF; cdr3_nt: TGCGCCAGCAGAGTATCACAGGCAGCTGAAGCTTTCTTT
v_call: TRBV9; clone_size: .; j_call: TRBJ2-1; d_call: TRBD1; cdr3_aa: CASSPDRGRNNEQFF; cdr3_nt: TGTGCCAGCAGCCCCGACAGGGGGCGTAACAATGAGCAGTTCTTC
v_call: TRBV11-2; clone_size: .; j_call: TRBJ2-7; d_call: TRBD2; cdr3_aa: CASSPTSGSYEQYF; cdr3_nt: TGTGCCAGCAGTCCGACTAGCGGGAGCTACGAGCAGTACTTC
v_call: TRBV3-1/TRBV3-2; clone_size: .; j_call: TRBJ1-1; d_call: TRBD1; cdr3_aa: CASRPRDRNTEAFF; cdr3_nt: TGTGCCAGCAGACCCCGGGACAGGAACACTGAAGCTTTCTTT
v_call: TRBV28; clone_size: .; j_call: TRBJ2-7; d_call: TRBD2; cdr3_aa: CASSLWASGIYEQYF; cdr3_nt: TGTGCCAGCAGTTTATGGGCTAGCGGGATCTACGAGCAGTACTTC
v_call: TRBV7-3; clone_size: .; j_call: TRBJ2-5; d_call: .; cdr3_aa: CASSLGVEETQYF; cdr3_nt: TGTGCCAGCAGCCTCGGGGTGGAGGAGACCCAGTACTTC
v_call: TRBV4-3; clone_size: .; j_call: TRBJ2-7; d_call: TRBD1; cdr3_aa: CASSHRQGGTYEQYF; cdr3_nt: TGCGCCAGCAGCCATCGACAGGGTGGGACCTACGAGCAGTACTTC
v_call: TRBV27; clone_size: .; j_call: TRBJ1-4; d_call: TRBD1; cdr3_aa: CASSLVGGAGQGEKLFF; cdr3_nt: TGTGCCAGCAGTTTAGTAGGGGGGGCGGGACAGGGTGAAAAACTGTTTTTT
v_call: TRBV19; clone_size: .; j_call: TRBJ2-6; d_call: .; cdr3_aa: CASSALSSGANVLTF; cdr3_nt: TGTGCCAGTAGTGCCCTAAGCTCTGGGGCCAACGTCCTGACTTTC
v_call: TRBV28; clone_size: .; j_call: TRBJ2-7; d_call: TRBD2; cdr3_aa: CASSFTSGNSYEQYF; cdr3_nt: TGTGCCAGCAGTTTCACTAGCGGGAACTCCTACGAGCAGTACTTC
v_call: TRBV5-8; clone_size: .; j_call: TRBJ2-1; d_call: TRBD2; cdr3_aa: CASSLGLAAYNEQFF; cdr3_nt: TGTGCCAGCAGCTTGGGGCTAGCGGCCTACAATGAGCAGTTCTTC
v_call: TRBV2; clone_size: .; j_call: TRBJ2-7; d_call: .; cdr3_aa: CASKLQGIRGGDEQYF; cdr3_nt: TGTGCCAGCAAGTTACAGGGAATCCGCGGGGGCGACGAGCAGTACTTC
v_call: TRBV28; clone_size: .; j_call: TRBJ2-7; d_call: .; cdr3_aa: CASSFQGSYEQYF; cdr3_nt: TGTGCCAGCAGTTTTCAGGGCTCCTACGAGCAGTACTTC
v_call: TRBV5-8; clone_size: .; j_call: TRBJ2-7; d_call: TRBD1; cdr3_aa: CASSLRRGQGEQYF; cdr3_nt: TGTGCCAGCAGCTTGCGAAGGGGGCAGGGCGAGCAGTACTTC
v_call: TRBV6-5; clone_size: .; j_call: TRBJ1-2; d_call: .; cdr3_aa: CASIVGNSNYGYTF; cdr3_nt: TGTGCCAGCATAGTGGGCAATTCTAACTATGGCTACACCTTC
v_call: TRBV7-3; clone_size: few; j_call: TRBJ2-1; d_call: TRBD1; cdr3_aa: CASSRQGSSYNEQFF; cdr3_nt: TGTGCCAGCAGCCGACAGGGGAGCTCCTACAATGAGCAGTTCTTC
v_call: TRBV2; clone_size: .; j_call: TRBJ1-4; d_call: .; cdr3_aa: CASSETGKGGEKLFF; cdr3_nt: TGTGCCAGCAGTGAAACAGGGAAGGGTGGTGAAAAACTGTTTTTT
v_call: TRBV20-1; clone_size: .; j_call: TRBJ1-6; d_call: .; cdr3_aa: CSASLGGDSPLHF; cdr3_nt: TGCAGTGCTAGTCTAGGAGGGGATTCACCCCTCCACTTT
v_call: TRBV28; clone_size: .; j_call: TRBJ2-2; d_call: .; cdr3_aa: CASSQGRSGELFF; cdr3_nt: TGTGCCAGCAGTCAGGGGCGGAGCGGGGAGCTGTTTTTT
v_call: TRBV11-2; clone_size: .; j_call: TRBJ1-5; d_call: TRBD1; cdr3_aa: CASSFGQGGQPQHF; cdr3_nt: TGTGCCAGCAGCTTCGGACAGGGAGGGCAGCCCCAGCATTTT
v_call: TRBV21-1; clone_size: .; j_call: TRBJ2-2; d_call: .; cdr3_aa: CASSKLPAGGAGELFF; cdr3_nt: TGTGCCAGCAGCAAACTACCAGCGGGAGGAGCCGGGGAGCTGTTTTTT
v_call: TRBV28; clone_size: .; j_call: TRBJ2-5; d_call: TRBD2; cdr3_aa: CASRRAGAQETQYF; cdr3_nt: TGTGCCAGCAGGAGAGCGGGAGCCCAAGAGACCCAGTACTTC
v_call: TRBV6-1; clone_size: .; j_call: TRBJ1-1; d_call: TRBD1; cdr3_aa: CAISSGTVNTEAFF; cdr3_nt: TGTGCCATCAGCTCCGGGACAGTGAACACTGAAGCTTTCTTT
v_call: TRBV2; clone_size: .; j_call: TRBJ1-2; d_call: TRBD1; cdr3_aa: CASSERTGARGYTF; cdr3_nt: TGTGCCAGCAGTGAGAGGACAGGGGCCAGAGGCTACACCTTC
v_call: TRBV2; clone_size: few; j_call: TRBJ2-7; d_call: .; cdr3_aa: CASSHGELYEQYF; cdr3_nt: TGTGCCAGCAGCCACGGGGAGCTCTACGAGCAGTACTTC
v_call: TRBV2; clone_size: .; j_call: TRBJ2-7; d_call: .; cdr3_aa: CASRVAPTPSYEQYF; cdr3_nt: TGTGCCAGCAGGGTCGCTCCGACACCCTCCTACGAGCAGTACTTC
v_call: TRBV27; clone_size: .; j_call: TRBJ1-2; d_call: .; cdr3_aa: CASSLLAGNGYTF; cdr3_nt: TGTGCCAGCAGTTTATTAGCAGGGAACGGCTACACCTTC
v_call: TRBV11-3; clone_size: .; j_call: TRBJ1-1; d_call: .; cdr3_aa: CASSLGQGRATEAFF; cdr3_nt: TGTGCCAGCAGCTTAGGGCAGGGTAGAGCCACTGAAGCTTTCTTT
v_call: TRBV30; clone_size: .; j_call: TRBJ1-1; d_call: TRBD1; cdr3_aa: CAWGRQGRITEAFF; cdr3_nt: TGTGCCTGGGGTAGACAGGGTAGGATAACTGAAGCTTTCTTT
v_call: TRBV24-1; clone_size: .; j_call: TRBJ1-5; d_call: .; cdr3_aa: CATSTAMSNQPQHF; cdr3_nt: TGTGCCACTTCGACAGCCATGAGCAATCAGCCCCAGCATTTT
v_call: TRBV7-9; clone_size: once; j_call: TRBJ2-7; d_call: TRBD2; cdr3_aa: CASSPRGGIYEQYF; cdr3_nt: TGTGCCAGCAGCCCCCGGGGAGGGATCTACGAGCAGTACTTC
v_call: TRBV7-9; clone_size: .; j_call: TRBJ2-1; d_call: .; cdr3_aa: CASSDTRASGDEQFF; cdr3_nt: TGTGCCAGCAGCGATACTAGGGCCTCCGGGGATGAGCAGTTCTTC
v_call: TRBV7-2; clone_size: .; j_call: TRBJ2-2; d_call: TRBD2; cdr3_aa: CASSAGLAAGELFF; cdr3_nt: TGTGCCAGCAGCGCGGGACTAGCTGCCGGGGAGCTGTTTTTT
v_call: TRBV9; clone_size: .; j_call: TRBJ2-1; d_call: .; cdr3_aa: CASSVSGMSYNEQFF; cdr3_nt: TGTGCCAGCAGCGTCTCAGGGATGTCCTACAATGAGCAGTTCTTC
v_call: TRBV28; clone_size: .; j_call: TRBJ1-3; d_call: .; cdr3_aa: CASSLRGGVGNTIYF; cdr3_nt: TGTGCCAGCAGTTTGAGGGGAGGGGTGGGAAACACCATATATTTT
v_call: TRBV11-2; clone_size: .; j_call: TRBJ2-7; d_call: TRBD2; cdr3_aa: CASSLVASGFFHEQYF; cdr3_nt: TGTGCCAGCAGCTTAGTTGCTAGCGGGTTTTTCCACGAGCAGTACTTC
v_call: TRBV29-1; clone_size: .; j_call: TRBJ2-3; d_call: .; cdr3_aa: CSVSGDGGTDTQYF; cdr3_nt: TGCAGCGTTTCAGGGGACGGGGGCACAGATACGCAGTATTTT